The entry below describes one TCR beta chain. Its specificity is unknown. The sample is drawn from a study of cytomegalovirus exposure and HLA in healthy donors. The study's findings and limits: Relative to the roughly 700-donor mean, N-insertions were reportedly fewer in an Asian-associated ancestry cluster in a later analysis. Several of the most significant clusters appeared, in a later analysis, to be linked to common viral pathogens.

Germline assignment: CDR1 MNHEY and CDR2 SVGAGI. Trimming cost V 7 bases and J 4 bases; bases outside gene matches: 7. This CDR3 comprises 15 residues. Both 60 Vbeta primers and 13 Jbeta primers went into the PCR. The data were produced by immunoSEQ multiplex PCR, yet TCRdb's version contains in-frame clones alone and is incomplete. The table lists approximately 32,000 clones, more than 90% of them singletons. The rearrangement uses TRBV6-5 and TRBJ2-5, with 12 bases aligning to TRBD2. The source is a woman under 30 in good health and CMV-seronegative. Source material: PBMCs. The CDR3 reads CASTDLGLAGETQYF. The CDR3 coding sequence is TGTGCCAGCACCGATCTGGGACTAGCGGGAGAGACCCAGTACTTC.